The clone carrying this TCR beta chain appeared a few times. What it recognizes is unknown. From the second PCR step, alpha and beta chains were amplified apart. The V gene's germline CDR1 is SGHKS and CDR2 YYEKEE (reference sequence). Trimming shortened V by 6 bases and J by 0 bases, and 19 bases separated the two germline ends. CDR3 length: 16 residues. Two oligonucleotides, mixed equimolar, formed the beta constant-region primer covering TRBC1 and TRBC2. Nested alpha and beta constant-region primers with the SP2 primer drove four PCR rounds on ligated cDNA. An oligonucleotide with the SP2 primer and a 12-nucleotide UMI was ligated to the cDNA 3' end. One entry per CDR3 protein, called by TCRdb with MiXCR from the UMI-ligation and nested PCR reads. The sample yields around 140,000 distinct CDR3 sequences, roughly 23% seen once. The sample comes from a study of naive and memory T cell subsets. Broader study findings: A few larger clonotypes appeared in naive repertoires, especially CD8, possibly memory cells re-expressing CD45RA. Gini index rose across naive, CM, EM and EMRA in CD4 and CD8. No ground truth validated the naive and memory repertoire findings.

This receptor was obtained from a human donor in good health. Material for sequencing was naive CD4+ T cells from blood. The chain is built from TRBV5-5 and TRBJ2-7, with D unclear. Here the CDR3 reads CASKKSRNWSSYEQYF. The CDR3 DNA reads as TGTGCCAGCAAAAAATCGAGGAATTGGAGCTCCTACGAGCAGTACTTC. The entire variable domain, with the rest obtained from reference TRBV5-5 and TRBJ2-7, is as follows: DAGVTQSPTHLIKTRGQQVTLRCSPISGHKSVSWYQQVLGQGPQFIFQYYEKEERGRGNFPDRFSARQFPNYSSELNVNALLLGDSALYLCASKKSRNWSSYEQYFGPGTRLTVT.